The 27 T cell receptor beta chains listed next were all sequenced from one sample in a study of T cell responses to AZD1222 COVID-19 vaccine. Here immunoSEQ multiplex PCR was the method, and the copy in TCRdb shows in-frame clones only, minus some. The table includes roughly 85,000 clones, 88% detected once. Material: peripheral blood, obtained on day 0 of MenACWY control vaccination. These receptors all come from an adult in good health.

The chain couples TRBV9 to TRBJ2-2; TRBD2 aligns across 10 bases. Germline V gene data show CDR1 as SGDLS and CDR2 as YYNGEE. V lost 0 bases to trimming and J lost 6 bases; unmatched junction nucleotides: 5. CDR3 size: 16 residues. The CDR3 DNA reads TGTGCCAGCAGCGTAGATAGCGGGGGGTTTTCCGGGGAGCTGTTTTTT. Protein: CASSVDSGGFSGELFF.

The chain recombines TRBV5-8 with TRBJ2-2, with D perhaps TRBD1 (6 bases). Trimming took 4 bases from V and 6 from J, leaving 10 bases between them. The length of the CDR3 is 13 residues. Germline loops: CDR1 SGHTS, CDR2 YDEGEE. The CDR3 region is CASSIQGAGELFF. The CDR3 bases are TGTGCCAGCAGCATACAGGGAGCCGGGGAGCTGTTTTTT.

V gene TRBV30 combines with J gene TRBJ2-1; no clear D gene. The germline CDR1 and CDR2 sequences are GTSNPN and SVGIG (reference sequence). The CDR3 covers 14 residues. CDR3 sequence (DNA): TGTGCTCTGGGTGGGATGATCTCCTACAATGAGCAGTTCTTC. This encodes CALGGMISYNEQFF. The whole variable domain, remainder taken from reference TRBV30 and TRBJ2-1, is SQTIHQWPATLVQPVGSPLSLECTVEGTSNPNLYWYRQAAGRGLQLLFYSVGIGQISSEVPQNLSASRPQDRQFILSSKKLLLSDSGFYLCALGGMISYNEQFFGPGTRLTVL.

As DNA, the CDR3 is TGTGCCAGTAGTTCTCGCGACAGGACGTCTTATGGCTACACCTTC. Translated, it gives CASSSRDRTSYGYTF. V usage is TRBV19 and J usage is TRBJ1-2, with D possibly matching TRBD1 (6 bases). V lost 5 bases and J lost 5, with 18 bases in between. CDR1 is LNHDA, CDR2 SQIVND, per germline (reference sequence). CDR3 length equals 15 residues. Filled out from reference TRBV19 and TRBJ1-2, the complete variable domain reads DGGITQSPKYLFRKEGQNVTLSCEQNLNHDAMYWYRQDPGQGLRLIYYSQIVNDFQKGDIAEGYSVSREKKESFPLTVTSAQKNPTAFYLCASSSRDRTSYGYTFGSGTRLTVV.

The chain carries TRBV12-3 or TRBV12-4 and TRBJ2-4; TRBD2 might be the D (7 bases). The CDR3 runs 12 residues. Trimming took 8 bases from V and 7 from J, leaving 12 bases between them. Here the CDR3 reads CASGGAGNIQYF. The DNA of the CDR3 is TGTGCCAGCGGGGGGGCAGGGAACATTCAGTACTTC.

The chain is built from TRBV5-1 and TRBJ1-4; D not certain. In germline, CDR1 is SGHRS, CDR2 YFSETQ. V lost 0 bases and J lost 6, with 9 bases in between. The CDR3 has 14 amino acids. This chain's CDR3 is CASSLARSDEKLFF. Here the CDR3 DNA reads TGCGCCAGCAGCTTGGCCCGTAGTGATGAAAAACTGTTTTTT.

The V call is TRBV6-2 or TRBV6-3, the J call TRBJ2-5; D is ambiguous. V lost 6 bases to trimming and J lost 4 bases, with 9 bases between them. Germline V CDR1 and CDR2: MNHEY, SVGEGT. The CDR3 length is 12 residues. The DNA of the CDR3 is TGTGCCAGCAGCCGCCCTGGAGAGACCCAGTACTTC. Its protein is CASSRPGETQYF.

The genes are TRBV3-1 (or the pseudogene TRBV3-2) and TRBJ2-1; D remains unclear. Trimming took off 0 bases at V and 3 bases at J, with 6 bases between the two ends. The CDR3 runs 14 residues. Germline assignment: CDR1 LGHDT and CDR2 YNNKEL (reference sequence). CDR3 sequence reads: CASSQETIYNEQFF. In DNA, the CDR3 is TGTGCCAGCAGCCAAGAAACCATCTACAATGAGCAGTTCTTC.

The CDR3 DNA reads as TGCGCCAGCAGTTTCGAGGGCGGGGGCGAGCAGTACTTC. Translating it yields CASSFEGGGEQYF. The chain links TRBV5-1 to TRBJ2-7; 7 bases fit TRBD2. The germline V gene encodes CDR1 SGHRS and CDR2 YFSETQ. With 5 bases clipped from V and 6 bases from J, the junction kept 8 bases outside the gene matches. This CDR3 contains 13 residues. The full variable domain, with the rest looked up from reference TRBV5-1 and TRBJ2-7, is KAGVTQTPRYLIKTRGQQVTLSCSPISGHRSVSWYQQTPGQGLQFLFEYFSETQRNKGNFPGRFSGRQFSNSRSEMNVSTLELGDSALYLCASSFEGGGEQYFGPGTRLTVT.

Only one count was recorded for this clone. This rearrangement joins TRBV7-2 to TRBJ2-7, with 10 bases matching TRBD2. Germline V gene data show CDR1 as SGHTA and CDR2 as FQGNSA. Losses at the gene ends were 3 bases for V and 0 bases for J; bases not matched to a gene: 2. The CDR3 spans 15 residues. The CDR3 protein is CASSFTSGASYEQYF. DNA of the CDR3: TGTGCCAGCAGCTTTACTAGCGGGGCCTCCTACGAGCAGTACTTC. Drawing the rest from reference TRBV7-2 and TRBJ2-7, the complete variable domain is GAGVSQSPSNKVTEKGKDVELRCDPISGHTALYWYRQSLGQGLEFLIYFQGNSAPDKSGLPSDRFSAERTGGSVSTLTIQRTQQEDSAVYLCASSFTSGASYEQYFGPGTRLTVT.

The CDR3 DNA reads TGTGCCAGCAGTTTACTCAGGGGGGCCGTATTCTTT. Its translation: CASSLLRGAVFF. This rearrangement joins TRBV27 to TRBJ1-1; 7 bases line up with TRBD1. V lost 2 bases and J lost 14; bases outside the gene matches: 8. Per the germline V gene, CDR1 is MNHEY and CDR2 is SMNVEV (reference sequence). The CDR3 runs to 12 residues.

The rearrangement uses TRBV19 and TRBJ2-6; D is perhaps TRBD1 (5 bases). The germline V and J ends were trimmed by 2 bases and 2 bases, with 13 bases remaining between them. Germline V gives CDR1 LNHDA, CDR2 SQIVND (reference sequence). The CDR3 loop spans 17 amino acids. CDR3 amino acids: CASSIFAGRTGANVLTF. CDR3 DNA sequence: TGTGCCAGTAGTATATTTGCAGGGCGAACTGGGGCCAACGTCCTGACTTTC.

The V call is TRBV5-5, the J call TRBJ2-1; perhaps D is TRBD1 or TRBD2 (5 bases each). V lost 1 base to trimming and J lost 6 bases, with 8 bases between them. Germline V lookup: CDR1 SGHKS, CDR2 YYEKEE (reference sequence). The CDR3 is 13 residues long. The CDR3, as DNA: TGTGCCAGCAGCTTGTGGGACGGCAATGAGCAGTTCTTC. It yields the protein CASSLWDGNEQFF. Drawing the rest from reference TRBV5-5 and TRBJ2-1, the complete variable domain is DAGVTQSPTHLIKTRGQQVTLRCSPISGHKSVSWYQQVLGQGPQFIFQYYEKEERGRGNFPDRFSARQFPNYSSELNVNALLLGDSALYLCASSLWDGNEQFFGPGTRLTVL.

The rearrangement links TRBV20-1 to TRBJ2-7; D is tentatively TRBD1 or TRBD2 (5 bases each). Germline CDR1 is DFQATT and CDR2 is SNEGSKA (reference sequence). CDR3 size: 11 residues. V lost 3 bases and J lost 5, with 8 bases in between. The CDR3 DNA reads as TGCAGTGCTAGTTGGGGACACGAGCAGTACTTC. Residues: CSASWGHEQYF.

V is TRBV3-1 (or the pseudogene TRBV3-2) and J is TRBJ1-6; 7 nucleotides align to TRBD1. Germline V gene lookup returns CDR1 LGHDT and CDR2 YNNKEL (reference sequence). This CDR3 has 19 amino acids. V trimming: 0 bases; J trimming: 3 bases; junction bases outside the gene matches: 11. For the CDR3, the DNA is TGTGCCAGCAGCCAAGACAACCAAGGGGGCTCAGACTATAATTCACCCCTCCACTTT. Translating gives CASSQDNQGGSDYNSPLHF.

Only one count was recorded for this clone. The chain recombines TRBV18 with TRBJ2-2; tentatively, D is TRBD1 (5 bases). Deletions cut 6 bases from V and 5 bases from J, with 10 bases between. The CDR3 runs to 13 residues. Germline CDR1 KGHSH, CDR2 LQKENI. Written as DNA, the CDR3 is TGTGCCAGCTCGACAGAGATAACCGGGGAGCTGTTTTTT. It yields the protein CASSTEITGELFF.

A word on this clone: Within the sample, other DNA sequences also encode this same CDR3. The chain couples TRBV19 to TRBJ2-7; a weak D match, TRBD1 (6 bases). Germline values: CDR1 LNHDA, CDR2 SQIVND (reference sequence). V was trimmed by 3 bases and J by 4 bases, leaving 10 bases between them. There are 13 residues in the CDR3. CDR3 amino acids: CASSIRQGYEQYF. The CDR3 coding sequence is TGTGCCAGTAGTATTCGGCAGGGGTACGAGCAGTACTTC.

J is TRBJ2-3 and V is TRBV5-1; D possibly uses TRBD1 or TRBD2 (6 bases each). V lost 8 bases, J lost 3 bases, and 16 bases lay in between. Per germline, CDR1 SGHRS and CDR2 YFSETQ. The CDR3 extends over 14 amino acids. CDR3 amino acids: CASTTGRSTDTQYF. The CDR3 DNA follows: TGCGCCAGTACAACAGGGAGGTCTACAGATACGCAGTATTTT.

The CDR3 reads CASRLGISNQPQHF. In DNA, the CDR3 is TGTGCCAGCAGACTAGGGATTAGCAATCAGCCCCAGCATTTT. This sequence joins TRBV2 and TRBJ1-5; D uncertain. The germline V gene has CDR1 SNHLY and CDR2 FYNNEI. The V gene lost 6 bases and the J gene lost 0 bases, with 9 bases spanning the gap. The CDR3 extends over 14 amino acids.

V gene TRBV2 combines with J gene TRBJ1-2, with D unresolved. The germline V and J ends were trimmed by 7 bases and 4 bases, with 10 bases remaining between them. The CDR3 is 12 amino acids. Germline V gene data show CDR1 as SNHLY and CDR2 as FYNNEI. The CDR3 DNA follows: TGTGCCAGCACCGTCGACGGCTATGGCTACACCTTC. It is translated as CASTVDGYGYTF. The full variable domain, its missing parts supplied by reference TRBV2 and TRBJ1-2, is EPEVTQTPSHQVTQMGQEVILRCVPISNHLYFYWYRQILGQKVEFLVSFYNNEISEKSEIFDDQFSVERPDGSNFTLKIRSTKLEDSAMYFCASTVDGYGYTFGSGTRLTVV.

CDR3 protein: CASSAGTAMTDTQYF. As DNA, the CDR3 is TGCGCCAGCAGCGCCGGGACAGCCATGACAGATACGCAGTATTTT. The chain recombines TRBV5-1 with TRBJ2-3; TRBD1 aligns across 7 bases. After removal of 4 bases from V and 3 bases from J, the junction contained 8 bases not matched to a gene. This CDR3 is built from 15 residues. From germline, CDR1 is SGHRS and CDR2 YFSETQ.

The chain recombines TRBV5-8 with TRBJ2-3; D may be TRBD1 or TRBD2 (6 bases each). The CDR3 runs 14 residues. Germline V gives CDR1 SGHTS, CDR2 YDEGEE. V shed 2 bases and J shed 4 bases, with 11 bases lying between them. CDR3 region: CASSFGGGPDTQYF. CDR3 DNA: TGTGCCAGCAGCTTTGGAGGGGGGCCAGATACGCAGTATTTT.

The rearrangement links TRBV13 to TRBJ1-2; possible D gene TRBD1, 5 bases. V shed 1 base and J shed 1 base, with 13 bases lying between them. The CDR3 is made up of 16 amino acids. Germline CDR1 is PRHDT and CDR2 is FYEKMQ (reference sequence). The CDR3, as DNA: TGTGCCAGCAGCTTAGCAAGGGGAGTCGGTAACTATGGCTACACCTTC. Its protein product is CASSLARGVGNYGYTF.

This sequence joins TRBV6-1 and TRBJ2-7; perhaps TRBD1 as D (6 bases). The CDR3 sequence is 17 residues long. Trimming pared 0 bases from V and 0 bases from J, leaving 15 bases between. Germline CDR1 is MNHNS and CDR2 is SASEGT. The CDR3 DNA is TGTGCCAGCAGTGAAGCGCTATCCAGGGGATTCTCCTACGAGCAGTACTTC. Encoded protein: CASSEALSRGFSYEQYF.

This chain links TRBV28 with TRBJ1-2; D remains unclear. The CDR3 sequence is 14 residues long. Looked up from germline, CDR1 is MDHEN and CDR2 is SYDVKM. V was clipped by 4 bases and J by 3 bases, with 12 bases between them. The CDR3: CASSSSPEDYGYTF. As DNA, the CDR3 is TGTGCCAGCAGTTCGTCTCCCGAGGACTATGGCTACACCTTC.

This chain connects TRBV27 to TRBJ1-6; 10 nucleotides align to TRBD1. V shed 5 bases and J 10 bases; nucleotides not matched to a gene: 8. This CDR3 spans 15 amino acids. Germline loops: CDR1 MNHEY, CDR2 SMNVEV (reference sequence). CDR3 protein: CASSPRQGANSPLHF. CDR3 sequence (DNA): TGTGCCAGCAGTCCGCGACAGGGGGCAAACTCACCCCTCCACTTT.

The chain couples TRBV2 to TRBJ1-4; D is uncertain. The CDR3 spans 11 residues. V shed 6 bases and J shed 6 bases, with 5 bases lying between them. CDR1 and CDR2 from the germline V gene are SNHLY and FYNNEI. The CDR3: CASSADEKLFF. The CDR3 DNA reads TGTGCCAGCAGCGCAGATGAAAAACTGTTTTTT.